This is a list of T cell receptor beta chains from one sample in a study of blood T cell repertoires in COVID-19. Using immunoSEQ multiplex PCR, the repertoire was profiled, and TCRdb retains in-frame clones only, with some absent. The sample includes 97,000 or so clones, 91% of them seen just once. The source material was peripheral blood. The receptors were sampled from a man between 18 and 29 years old with acute or convalescent COVID-19. The CDR3 runs from the conserved cysteine through the conserved F or W. D genes are given only for firm matches. Not every row has a clone size; where given, it reads once, few, many or a size class.

V gene	D gene	J gene	CDR3 length	clone size	CDR3 DNA	CDR3 protein
TRBV5-1	TRBD1	TRBJ1-1	16	.	TGCGCCAGCAGCTTGGGACAGGGATTTAAGGGCACTGAAGCTTTCTTT	CASSLGQGFKGTEAFF
TRBV11-3	.	TRBJ1-1	13	.	TGTGCCAGCAGCTTAGAACAGGACACTGAAGCTTTCTTT	CASSLEQDTEAFF
TRBV6-6	.	TRBJ1-5	16	.	TGTGCCAGCGTGATAGGAGGGAGTCCGTCGTATCAGCCCCAGCATTTT	CASVIGGSPSYQPQHF
TRBV29-1	.	TRBJ2-3	14	once	TGCAGCGTCGACCAGGGCCTGATAGAGAGTACGCAGTATTTT	CSVDQGLIESTQYF
TRBV5-4	.	TRBJ2-3	15	.	TGTGCCAGCAGCTTGGGGCCAGGGAACACAGATACGCAGTATTTT	CASSLGPGNTDTQYF
TRBV19	TRBD1	TRBJ1-2	16	.	TGTGCCAGTAGTATGAAGGGACAGCGAAATTACTATGGCTACACCTTC	CASSMKGQRNYYGYTF
TRBV5-1	TRBD1	TRBJ1-6	16	.	TGCGCCAGCAGCCCGGCCCCGGGACAGGGCAATTCACCCCTCCACTTT	CASSPAPGQGNSPLHF
TRBV5-1	.	TRBJ1-2	17	.	TGCGCCAGCAGCTTGGAGTATTCGGCAGGGCCCGATTATGGCTACACCTTC	CASSLEYSAGPDYGYTF
TRBV6-2/TRBV6-3	.	TRBJ2-2	14	.	TGTGCCAGCAGCCGGGACATCGGCACCGGGGAGCTGTTTTTT	CASSRDIGTGELFF
TRBV9	.	TRBJ1-6	15	.	TGTGCCAGCAGCCCCGGTAGCTCCTATAATTCACCCCTCCACTTT	CASSPGSSYNSPLHF
TRBV14	.	TRBJ2-5	15	once	TGTGCCAGCAGCCAAGATCTAAACAGTAAAGAGACCCAGTACTTC	CASSQDLNSKETQYF
TRBV3-1/TRBV3-2	TRBD1	TRBJ2-5	14	.	TGTGCCAGCAGCCAAGGGACAGGGACGGAGACCCAGTACTTC	CASSQGTGTETQYF
TRBV19	TRBD1	TRBJ2-6	18	.	TGTGCCAGTAGTATTCTGGGACAGGGGGCGTCTGGGGCCAACGTCCTGACTTTC	CASSILGQGASGANVLTF
TRBV13	.	TRBJ2-2	17	.	TGTGCCAGCAGTTCAGACTCGGACAGCGCACTCCCCGGGGAGCTGTTTTTT	CASSSDSDSALPGELFF
TRBV7-9	TRBD1	TRBJ1-4	14	few	TGTGCCAGCAGCTTCGGGACAGGGGGTGAAAAACTGTTTTTT	CASSFGTGGEKLFF
TRBV7-9	.	TRBJ1-5	13	.	TGTGCCAGCAGCTTTACCGGGGATCAGCCCCAGCATTTT	CASSFTGDQPQHF
TRBV19	.	TRBJ2-7	14	.	TGTGCGAGTAGTATGCAGGGGTACTCCTACGAGCAGTACTTC	CASSMQGYSYEQYF
TRBV30	.	TRBJ1-1	15	few	TGTGCCTGGAAATGGTCGGGGATCGTGAACACTGAAGCTTTCTTT	CAWKWSGIVNTEAFF
TRBV7-9	.	TRBJ2-7	12	.	TGTGCCAGCAGCTCCGGGACCTACGAGCAGTACTTC	CASSSGTYEQYF
TRBV11-2	.	TRBJ1-1	15	.	TGTGCCAGCAGCTTTAGGGACTCCGGGGACACTGAAGCTTTCTTT	CASSFRDSGDTEAFF
TRBV24-1	TRBD1	TRBJ1-2	17	.	TGTGCCACCAGTGCCCCGTTCGCAGACAGGGGACTCTATGGCTACACCTTC	CATSAPFADRGLYGYTF
TRBV6-2/TRBV6-3	TRBD1	TRBJ1-6	17	.	TGTGCCAGCAGTTACTCTCTCCCAGGGGGCTATAATTCACCCCTCCACTTT	CASSYSLPGGYNSPLHF
TRBV7-9	.	TRBJ2-5	12	few	TGTGCCAGCAGCTTAGACTTGGAGACCCAGTACTTC	CASSLDLETQYF
TRBV19	.	TRBJ1-5	16	.	TGTGCCAGTAGTTCCGGGGGAGGGTGGGGCAATCAGCCCCAGCATTTT	CASSSGGGWGNQPQHF
TRBV7-9	TRBD1	TRBJ2-2	16	.	TGTGCCAGCAGCAGACAGGGGTTCGTTGACACCGGGGAGCTGTTTTTT	CASSRQGFVDTGELFF
TRBV6-5	.	TRBJ2-1	11	.	TGTGCCAGCAGGCGGGTTAATGAGCAGTTCTTC	CASRRVNEQFF
TRBV20-1	TRBD1	TRBJ1-2	11	.	TGCAGTGCTGGGGACAGGGGTGGCTACACCTTC	CSAGDRGGYTF
TRBV19	TRBD1	TRBJ1-1	18	.	TGTGCCAGTAGTATAGATTATGGACAGGGGGGGATGAACACTGAAGCTTTCTTT	CASSIDYGQGGMNTEAFF
TRBV5-1	.	TRBJ2-2	16	.	TGCGCCAGCAGCTTGGAGGTTAGCGGCAACACCGGGGAGCTGTTTTTT	CASSLEVSGNTGELFF
TRBV6-5	TRBD1	TRBJ1-2	16	.	TGTGCCAGCAGTTATACAATGGTGGACAGGGCGTATGGCTACACCTTC	CASSYTMVDRAYGYTF
TRBV18	TRBD1	TRBJ2-7	15	.	TGTGCCAGCTCACCAACAGGGGGGAGATCCTACGAGCAGTACTTC	CASSPTGGRSYEQYF
TRBV6-5	TRBD1	TRBJ1-3	15	.	TGTGCCAGCAGGGGACAGGGAGTCTCTGGAAACACCATATATTTT	CASRGQGVSGNTIYF
TRBV6-5	TRBD1	TRBJ2-2	14	.	TGTGCCTCGAGGACAGGGGGCCGAGTCGGGGAGCTGTTTTTT	CASRTGGRVGELFF
TRBV2	.	TRBJ1-4	18	.	TGTGCCAGCAGTGCGGGTCGCCCCGGAGCGAGGGCATCTGTAAAACTGTTTTTT	CASSAGRPGARASVKLFF
TRBV7-9	.	TRBJ2-7	16	.	TGTGCCAGCAGCGCCGCAGGGCCCCTAGTCCCCTACGAGCAGTACTTC	CASSAAGPLVPYEQYF
TRBV9	.	TRBJ1-2	15	.	TGTGCCAGCAGCGTAGTTGCGGGGACCAACTATGGCTACACCTTC	CASSVVAGTNYGYTF
TRBV2	.	TRBJ2-7	10	.	TGTGCCAGCAGTGGGAGCGAGCAGTACTTC	CASSGSEQYF
TRBV24-1	.	TRBJ1-6	15	.	TGTGCCACCAGTGATTCGGGTACCCCTGATTCACCCCTCCACTTT	CATSDSGTPDSPLHF
TRBV10-1	TRBD1	TRBJ2-1	17	.	TGCGCCAGCAGTGATGCGAGCGACAGGGTAATTAACAATGAGCAGTTCTTC	CASSDASDRVINNEQFF
TRBV6-1	TRBD1	TRBJ1-2	16	.	TGTGCCAGCAGTGCCGGGACAGGGACCATTCTCTATGGCTACACCTTC	CASSAGTGTILYGYTF
TRBV5-1	TRBD1	TRBJ2-3	15	.	TGCGCCAGCAGCTCCTCAGGGGGCAGGACAGATACGCAGTATTTT	CASSSSGGRTDTQYF
TRBV20-1	TRBD2	TRBJ2-1	11	.	TGCAGTGCTGCTAGCGGAAAGGAGCAGTTCTTC	CSAASGKEQFF
TRBV7-9	.	TRBJ2-7	13	few	TGTGCCAGCAGCTTGGTCACTTCTGACGAGCAGTACTTC	CASSLVTSDEQYF
TRBV7-2	TRBD1	TRBJ2-1	15	.	TGTGCCAGCAGCCTGTGGACAGGGGGCTTCAATGAGCAGTTCTTC	CASSLWTGGFNEQFF
TRBV18	TRBD1	TRBJ1-5	15	.	TGTGCCAGCTCTCCCGGGACAGGCCCTGGTCAGCCCCAGCATTTT	CASSPGTGPGQPQHF
TRBV18	TRBD1	TRBJ1-5	16	.	TGTGCCAGCTCACCAGGGGTGACAGGGAGCAATCAGCCCCAGCATTTT	CASSPGVTGSNQPQHF
TRBV18	.	TRBJ1-2	16	.	TGTGCCAGCTCACCACCGTCGGGAGGGGGGGCCTATGGCTACACCTTC	CASSPPSGGGAYGYTF
TRBV5-1	.	TRBJ2-1	15	.	TGCGCCAGCAGCCCCCCCGGGACTCGCTACAATGAGCAGTTCTTC	CASSPPGTRYNEQFF
TRBV20-1	TRBD2	TRBJ2-7	14	.	TGCAGTGCTAGTGTTAGGACTAGCGGGTACGAGCAGTACTTC	CSASVRTSGYEQYF
TRBV7-2	.	TRBJ1-1	11	.	TGTGCCAGCAGCTTCACACAGAAAGCTTTCTTT	CASSFTQKAFF
TRBV6-2/TRBV6-3	TRBD1	TRBJ1-1	14	.	TGTGCCAGCAGTAACCGGGACAGGGGGACTGAAGCTTTCTTT	CASSNRDRGTEAFF
TRBV5-1	TRBD2	TRBJ2-3	15	once	TGCGCCAGCAGGCTTGCGGGGGACTCCACAGATACGCAGTATTTT	CASRLAGDSTDTQYF
TRBV27	.	TRBJ2-3	15	.	TGTGCCAGCAGTTTAGTACTTCCCACGACAGATACGCAGTATTTT	CASSLVLPTTDTQYF
TRBV6-4	TRBD1	TRBJ1-2	14	.	TGTGCCAGCAGTGCAGTACAGGGGGCAGGAGGCTACACCTTC	CASSAVQGAGGYTF
TRBV5-4	TRBD1	TRBJ1-1	15	.	TGTGCCAGCAGCCTGCCGGGACAGGAGAACACTGAGGCTTTCTTT	CASSLPGQENTEAFF
TRBV2	.	TRBJ1-3	21	.	TGTGCCAGCACCCAGGGACTTACAGGCAAGACTACTAGGGCCACGGGAAACACCATATATTTT	CASTQGLTGKTTRATGNTIYF
TRBV15	TRBD1	TRBJ1-2	16	.	TGTGCCACCGGCAGGACAGGGTCCTTATTCCCATATGGCTACACCTTC	CATGRTGSLFPYGYTF
TRBV15	.	TRBJ1-4	14	.	TGTGCCACCAGCAGGGACAGCCATAATGAAAAACTGTTTTTT	CATSRDSHNEKLFF
TRBV19	TRBD1	TRBJ1-1	22	.	TGTGCCAGTAGTATAATTGTCATAAGGTGGATCGGACAGGGGGCCATTCGGGCTGAAGCTTTCTTT	CASSIIVIRWIGQGAIRAEAFF
TRBV27	TRBD2	TRBJ2-1	15	.	TGTGCCAGCAGTTCGATAGCGGGAGCTCTTGGTGAGCAGTTCTTC	CASSSIAGALGEQFF